The 32 T cell receptor beta chains below come from one sample, sequenced in a study of naive and memory T cell subsets. Overall study findings and caveats: A few larger clonotypes appeared in naive repertoires, especially CD8, possibly memory cells re-expressing CD45RA.

Their antigen targets remain unknown. Both TRBC1 and TRBC2 were covered by a beta constant-region primer of two equimolar oligonucleotides. Nested alpha and beta constant-region primers with the SP2 primer drove four PCR rounds on ligated cDNA. TCRdb reanalysed the UMI-ligation and nested PCR reads using MiXCR and keeps one entry per CDR3 protein. The data hold over 100,000 distinct CDR3 sequences, with more than 12% observed a single time. Sequencing input: naive CD8+ T cells from blood. The source of these receptors is a human donor in good health.

In its sample, this clonotype was seen a few times. This chain links TRBV4-1 with TRBJ1-1; TRBD1 matches at 10 bases. The CDR3 totals 15 residues. CDR1 and CDR2 (germline): MGHRA, YSYEKL. V was pared by 4 bases and J by 5 bases, with 7 bases of the junction left unmatched. CDR3 sequence: CASSLTWTGGTEAFF. In DNA form, the CDR3 reads TGCGCCAGCAGCCTGACTTGGACAGGGGGGACTGAAGCTTTCTTT.

This clonotype has ten or more counts. This chain connects TRBV7-6 to TRBJ2-2; D is unclear. Germline-derived CDR1 and CDR2 are SGHVS and FNYEAQ. The CDR3 spans 12 residues. Trimming cost V 1 base and J 7 bases, with 4 bases left between them. CDR3 amino acids: CASSLDFGELFF. The CDR3 DNA sequence: TGTGCCAGCAGCTTAGACTTCGGGGAGCTGTTTTTT.

V gene TRBV7-6 combines with J gene TRBJ2-3; the match to TRBD2 covers 8 bases. Germline CDR1 SGHVS, CDR2 FNYEAQ. Losses at the gene ends were 6 bases for V and 1 base for J; bases not matched to a gene: 3. The CDR3 contains 14 residues. In nucleotides, the CDR3 is TGTGCCAGCAGGTCGGGGGGGGGCACAGATACGCAGTATTTT. This translates into CASRSGGGTDTQYF.

The rearrangement joins TRBV27 to TRBJ2-1, with 11 bases identical to TRBD2. Losses at the gene ends were 6 bases for V and 6 bases for J; bases not matched to a gene: 4. The germline gives CDR1 MNHEY, CDR2 SMNVEV (reference sequence). The CDR3 is 14 amino acids. This CDR3 reads CASSIAGGLNEQFF. The CDR3 bases are TGTGCCAGCAGCATAGCGGGGGGGCTCAATGAGCAGTTCTTC.

The rearrangement links TRBV29-1 to TRBJ2-1; TRBD1 aligns across 8 bases. This CDR3 comprises 17 residues. V shed 3 bases and J 0 bases; nucleotides not matched to a gene: 10. Germline V lookup: CDR1 SQVTM, CDR2 ANQGSEA. The CDR3 region is CSVEGDRTSGSYNEQFF. The CDR3 DNA sequence: TGCAGCGTTGAGGGGGACAGGACGTCGGGCTCCTACAATGAGCAGTTCTTC.

The sample holds a few counts of this clonotype. The chain is built from TRBV7-9 and TRBJ1-1; D is unclear. The V end lost 4 bases, the J end lost 5 bases, and 20 bases lay between the germline ends. This CDR3 comprises 16 residues. Germline CDR1 SEHNR, CDR2 FQNEAQ (reference sequence). The CDR3 is CASSSPLVGPETEAFF. DNA of the CDR3: TGTGCCAGCAGCTCCCCCCTTGTAGGACCTGAAACTGAAGCTTTCTTT.

The chain uses TRBV10-2 and TRBJ2-2; the match to TRBD2 covers 11 bases. V trimming: 6 bases; J trimming: 4 bases; junction bases outside the gene matches: 7. This CDR3 spans 16 amino acids. CDR1 and CDR2 from the germline V gene are WSHSY and SAAADI. The CDR3 coding sequence is TGCGCCAGCAGCGGAGAACTAGCGGGAGTCACCGGGGAGCTGTTTTTT. Its protein product is CASSGELAGVTGELFF.

This clonotype was seen a handful of times. The chain's CDR3 is CASSYSKRDGYTF. CDR3 sequence (DNA): TGTGCCAGCAGTTACTCGAAGAGGGATGGCTACACCTTC. The chain uses TRBV6-2 or TRBV6-3 and TRBJ1-2, with D unclear. Trimming stripped 0 bases from V and 6 bases from J, with 8 bases between. The CDR3 loop spans 13 amino acids. Germline values: CDR1 MNHEY, CDR2 SVGEGT.

This clonotype was detected only a few times. V and J are TRBV7-8 and TRBJ2-5; TRBD2 agrees at 12 bases. With 1 base clipped from V and 5 bases from J, the junction kept 14 bases outside the gene matches. CDR3 length: 19 amino acids. Germline V gives CDR1 SGHVS, CDR2 FQNEAQ. The CDR3: CASSLDRGLAGSLAETQYF. CDR3 nucleotide sequence: TGTGCCAGCAGCTTAGACCGAGGACTAGCGGGATCCCTCGCGGAGACCCAGTACTTC.

V and J are TRBV7-3 and TRBJ2-1; TRBD2 aligns across 10 bases. The trim removed 2 bases at V and 5 bases at J, leaving 3 bases unmatched. The CDR3 contains 15 residues. Germline V gene lookup returns CDR1 SGHTA and CDR2 FQGTGA. The CDR3 region has the DNA TGTGCCAGCAGCTTACCCCTAGCGGGGGACAATGAGCAGTTCTTC. It encodes CASSLPLAGDNEQFF.

A few counts support this clonotype. The chain links TRBV7-8 to TRBJ1-5; D not certain. This CDR3 spans 15 amino acids. V lost 1 base to trimming and J lost 2 bases, with 9 bases between them. Germline CDR1 SGHVS, CDR2 FQNEAQ. The CDR3 DNA reads TGTGCCAGCAGCTTAGGTGTCGGGGGCAATCAGCCCCAGCATTTT. Its translation: CASSLGVGGNQPQHF.

This clonotype was observed at least ten times. The rearrangement links TRBV6-1 to TRBJ2-5; no reliable D call. The CDR3 consists of 13 residues. Germline V CDR1 and CDR2: MNHNS, SASEGT. V dropped 8 bases and J dropped 5 bases, with 15 bases sitting between them. CDR3 DNA sequence: TGTGCCAGCTCTGAGTTGGACGGGGAGACCCAGTACTTC. Protein: CASSELDGETQYF.

This clonotype was seen only a few times. The CDR3 protein is CASSPPGNYEQYF. As DNA, the CDR3 is TGTGCCAGCAGCCCCCCGGGCAACTACGAGCAGTACTTC. The rearrangement joins TRBV13 to TRBJ2-7; no clear D gene. The V and J ends lost 5 bases and 3 bases respectively, with 11 bases between them. The CDR3 covers 13 residues. The germline V gene has CDR1 PRHDT and CDR2 FYEKMQ (reference sequence).

This clonotype was detected only a few times. J is TRBJ2-2 and V is TRBV12-3 or TRBV12-4, with unresolved D. V gave up 8 bases and J gave up 0 bases, with 10 bases separating them. The CDR3 runs to 14 residues. CDR3 amino acids: CASRVRPNTGELFF. CDR3 nucleotide sequence: TGTGCCAGCCGGGTCAGGCCGAACACCGGGGAGCTGTTTTTT.

There are many counts of this clonotype. This chain uses TRBV19 with TRBJ1-1; D is uncertain. The CDR3 has 13 residues. The V end was cut by 3 bases, the J end by 0 bases, with 5 bases between. Germline CDR1 LNHDA, CDR2 SQIVND (reference sequence). Written as DNA, the CDR3 is TGTGCCAGTAGTATCCTGTTGAACACTGAAGCTTTCTTT. Its translation: CASSILLNTEAFF.

This clonotype was recorded many times. This chain uses TRBV28 with TRBJ2-5; 9 bases map to TRBD1. Germline assignment: CDR1 MDHEN and CDR2 SYDVKM. V dropped 2 bases and J dropped 5; count of bases not matched to a gene: 9. The CDR3 sequence is 16 residues long. CDR3 nucleotide sequence: TGTGCCAGCAGTTTAGCCGGGACAGGGACTTTCGAGACCCAGTACTTC. The encoded protein is CASSLAGTGTFETQYF.

This clonotype has a handful of counts. The chain is built from TRBV27 and TRBJ2-3; D uncertain. The CDR3 sequence is 12 residues long. Germline loops: CDR1 MNHEY, CDR2 SMNVEV (reference sequence). V shed 5 bases and J shed 4 bases, with 7 bases lying between them. CDR3 DNA: TGTGCCAGCAGTCCCCACTCAGATACGCAGTATTTT. As protein: CASSPHSDTQYF.

J is TRBJ2-1 and V is TRBV30; D unresolved. CDR3 length: 15 residues. Trimming shortened V by 2 bases and J by 9 bases, and 20 bases separated the two germline ends. Germline CDR1 GTSNPN, CDR2 SVGIG (reference sequence). CDR3 bases: TGTGCCTGGAGTAAGAAGGATGGCACACGGAGTGAGCAGTTCTTC. This codes for CAWSKKDGTRSEQFF. Combining the CDR3 with reference TRBV30 and TRBJ2-1 gives the whole variable domain SQTIHQWPATLVQPVGSPLSLECTVEGTSNPNLYWYRQAAGRGLQLLFYSVGIGQISSEVPQNLSASRPQDRQFILSSKKLLLSDSGFYLCAWSKKDGTRSEQFFGPGTRLTVL.

There are a few counts of this clonotype. The CDR3 here is CASSLGEGSPLHF. The CDR3 DNA reads TGTGCCAGCAGCTTGGGGGAGGGATCACCCCTCCACTTT. The chain recombines TRBV7-3 with TRBJ1-6; possibly TRBD1 for D (5 bases). The germline V and J ends were trimmed by 3 bases and 10 bases, with 10 bases remaining between them. The CDR3 covers 13 residues. Germline lookup yields CDR1 SGHTA and CDR2 FQGTGA.

The V gene is TRBV29-1, the J gene TRBJ1-2; D ambiguous. V lost 4 bases and J 3 bases, leaving 9 bases between the germline ends. The CDR3 has 12 amino acids. CDR1 SQVTM and CDR2 ANQGSEA come from the germline V gene. The CDR3 is CSVGPDHYGYTF. The CDR3 DNA follows: TGCAGCGTTGGCCCAGACCACTATGGCTACACCTTC.

In its sample, this clonotype was seen a few times. This sequence joins TRBV12-3 or TRBV12-4 and TRBJ2-1; the D gene is possibly TRBD2 (5 bases). V was pared by 11 bases and J by 5 bases, with 13 bases between. This CDR3 is 12 amino acids long. DNA for the CDR3: TGTGCCCTTAGTGTCGGGGACAATGAGCAGTTCTTC. This sequence encodes CALSVGDNEQFF.

V gene TRBV6-6 combines with J gene TRBJ2-5; 13 bases fit TRBD2. Germline V lookup: CDR1 MNHNY, CDR2 SVGAGI (reference sequence). CDR3 length equals 15 residues. J was trimmed by 3 bases and V by 7 bases; bases with no gene match: 5. CDR3 protein: CASTVGLAGKETQYF. Here the CDR3 DNA reads TGTGCCAGCACCGTGGGACTAGCGGGAAAAGAGACCCAGTACTTC.

This rearrangement joins TRBV25-1 to TRBJ2-7, with a weak D call TRBD1 (6 bases). Germline CDR1 reads MGHDK; CDR2 reads SYGVNS. The V and J ends lost 2 bases and 6 bases respectively, with 14 bases between them. CDR3 length: 14 residues. The CDR3 here is CASSETTGKVEQYF. CDR3 nucleotides: TGTGCCAGCAGTGAAACGACAGGAAAGGTCGAGCAGTACTTC.

V gene TRBV5-1 combines with J gene TRBJ2-7, with 11 bases aligning to TRBD1. The CDR3 is 17 amino acids. Trimming cost V 2 bases and J 3 bases; bases outside gene matches: 10. Germline lookup yields CDR1 SGHRS and CDR2 YFSETQ. The CDR3 sequence is CASSFPLAGTGGYEQYF. The CDR3 nucleotides are TGCGCCAGCAGCTTCCCACTTGCCGGGACAGGGGGCTACGAGCAGTACTTC.

This clonotype has at least ten counts. V and J are TRBV11-3 and TRBJ2-1, with 10 bases identical to TRBD2. The CDR3 is 16 amino acids. Germline V gene sequence: CDR1 SGHNT, CDR2 YENEEA. J gave up 6 bases and V 4 bases, and 9 bases lay outside the gene matches. The CDR3: CASSSSAGGPSNEQFF. The CDR3 nucleotides read TGTGCCAGCAGCTCCTCAGCGGGAGGGCCCTCCAATGAGCAGTTCTTC.

This clonotype was picked up a small number of times. The V call is TRBV25-1, the J call TRBJ2-7, with D uncertain. Germline V gene data show CDR1 as MGHDK and CDR2 as SYGVNS. Trimming stripped 3 bases from V and 0 bases from J, with 9 bases between. The CDR3 contains 14 residues. The DNA for the CDR3 is TGTGCCAGCAGTGAGAAGGCATTCTCCTACGAGCAGTACTTC. This translates into CASSEKAFSYEQYF.

This clonotype was recorded many times. The chain is built from TRBV4-3 and TRBJ1-1, with D possibly TRBD1 on 5 matching bases. The germline V gene has CDR1 LGHNA and CDR2 YSLEER. The CDR3 covers 16 residues. Trimming left V 1 base short and J 1 base short, with 13 bases between. The CDR3 coding sequence is TGCGCCAGCAGCCAAGGAGTTGGCGGGACGAACACTGAAGCTTTCTTT. This codes for CASSQGVGGTNTEAFF.

The chain carries TRBV15 and TRBJ2-7, with D possibly TRBD2 on 5 matching bases. V was clipped by 5 bases and J by 4 bases, with 12 bases between them. CDR3 length: 13 amino acids. Germline CDR1 reads LNHNV; CDR2 reads YYDKDF (reference sequence). The CDR3 DNA sequence: TGTGCCACCAGCCCGGGGAGCGTTTACGAGCAGTACTTC. This encodes CATSPGSVYEQYF.

A few counts support this clonotype. J is TRBJ2-3 and V is TRBV2; D is undetermined. CDR1 is SNHLY and CDR2 is FYNNEI in the germline V gene. The CDR3 is made up of 14 amino acids. V lost 5 bases, J lost 0 bases, and 9 bases lay in between. CDR3 sequence (DNA): TGTGCCAGCAGTTCCGAGTATAGCACAGATACGCAGTATTTT. It codes for CASSSEYSTDTQYF.

This clonotype was seen more than once but under ten times. V usage is TRBV19 and J usage is TRBJ1-1; D remains ambiguous. Germline lookup yields CDR1 LNHDA and CDR2 SQIVND (reference sequence). This CDR3 contains 13 residues. V lost 2 bases, J lost 3 bases, and 7 bases lay in between. The CDR3 nucleotides are TGTGCCAGTAGTATAAAGGCGGACACTGAAGCTTTCTTT. Protein: CASSIKADTEAFF.

This clonotype was found once. The chain has TRBV9 and TRBJ2-5; 7 nucleotides agree with TRBD2. CDR1 and CDR2 from the germline V gene are SGDLS and YYNGEE. The CDR3 is 15 amino acids. The trim removed 3 bases at V and 5 bases at J, leaving 10 bases unmatched. CDR3: CASSAGGVMWETQYF. The CDR3 DNA reads TGTGCCAGCAGCGCGGGGGGAGTTATGTGGGAGACCCAGTACTTC.

This rearrangement joins TRBV12-3 or TRBV12-4 to TRBJ2-7; D remains unclear. Trimming stripped 3 bases from V and 2 bases from J, with 14 bases between. The CDR3 consists of 15 residues. The CDR3: CASSFVDGRTYEQYF. The DNA for the CDR3 is TGTGCCAGCAGTTTTGTTGATGGACGTACCTACGAGCAGTACTTC.